The rows below give T cell receptor beta chains drawn from one sample of a study of cytomegalovirus exposure and HLA in healthy donors. TCRdb's copy holds only in-frame clones and misses some; the assay was immunoSEQ multiplex PCR. Here the sample table reports roughly 78,000 clones. The sample comprised PBMCs. Receptors originate from a boy between 10 and 17 years old in good health and CMV-seronegative. CDR3s include the opening cysteine and the closing phenylalanine or tryptophan. Each record gives: CDR3 DNA, CDR3 protein, J gene, D gene, V gene. The D gene is left open where the match is weak.

CDR3 DNA: TGTGCCAGCGGGGAAGGGGACGAGCAGTACTTC
CDR3 protein: CASGEGDEQYF
J gene: TRBJ2-7
D gene: .
V gene: TRBV28

CDR3 DNA: TGTGCCAGCAGTCCCCGCCCGAGGGCTAATGAAAAACTGTTTTTT
CDR3 protein: CASSPRPRANEKLFF
J gene: TRBJ1-4
D gene: .
V gene: TRBV27

CDR3 DNA: TGTGCCAGCAGTTACTCTTGGGCGCGCACCGGGGAGCTGTTTTTT
CDR3 protein: CASSYSWARTGELFF
J gene: TRBJ2-2
D gene: .
V gene: TRBV6-5

CDR3 DNA: TGTGCCAGCAGCGTAGGACTAGCGGGATCATACAATGAGCAGTTCTTC
CDR3 protein: CASSVGLAGSYNEQFF
J gene: TRBJ2-1
D gene: TRBD2
V gene: TRBV9

CDR3 DNA: TGTGCCAGCAGCTTAGCGGGCCTAGCGGGGCCCCAGGACCAGTACTTC
CDR3 protein: CASSLAGLAGPQDQYF
J gene: TRBJ2-5
D gene: TRBD2
V gene: TRBV7-8

CDR3 DNA: TGTGCCAGCAGCTTTCAGGGATCCTACGAGCAGTACTTC
CDR3 protein: CASSFQGSYEQYF
J gene: TRBJ2-7
D gene: .
V gene: TRBV13

CDR3 DNA: TGTGCCAGCAGTCCAGGCTATGGCTACACCTTC
CDR3 protein: CASSPGYGYTF
J gene: TRBJ1-2
D gene: .
V gene: TRBV6-1

CDR3 DNA: TGTGCCAGCAGTTACTCCCACAAGAACACTGAAGCTTTCTTT
CDR3 protein: CASSYSHKNTEAFF
J gene: TRBJ1-1
D gene: .
V gene: TRBV6-5

CDR3 DNA: TGTGCCAGCAGCGTAGGCCCGGGGACTAGCTCGGAGACCCAGTACTTC
CDR3 protein: CASSVGPGTSSETQYF
J gene: TRBJ2-5
D gene: TRBD2
V gene: TRBV9

CDR3 DNA: .
CDR3 protein: CTSSQWGQGARSNQPQHF
J gene: TRBJ1-5
D gene: .
V gene: TRBV1

CDR3 DNA: TGTGCCAGCAGTTTAATCGCAGGGGGTAACTCACCCCTCCACTTT
CDR3 protein: CASSLIAGGNSPLHF
J gene: TRBJ1-6
D gene: TRBD1
V gene: TRBV27

CDR3 DNA: TGTGCCAGTAGTATAGGACCAGGGATGAACACTGAAGCTTTCTTT
CDR3 protein: CASSIGPGMNTEAFF
J gene: TRBJ1-1
D gene: .
V gene: TRBV19

CDR3 DNA: TGTGCCAGCAGCCCATACGGGGGCGGGAGGGCTCAGGACACCGGGGAGCTGTTTTTT
CDR3 protein: CASSPYGGGRAQDTGELFF
J gene: TRBJ2-2
D gene: TRBD2
V gene: TRBV13

CDR3 DNA: TGTGCCAGCAGCTTCGGACAGGGGGCCTATGGCTACACCTTC
CDR3 protein: CASSFGQGAYGYTF
J gene: TRBJ1-2
D gene: TRBD1
V gene: TRBV7-2

CDR3 DNA: TGTGCCAGCAGCTTAGACTTACAGGGATTAGCTAACTATGGCTACACCTTC
CDR3 protein: CASSLDLQGLANYGYTF
J gene: TRBJ1-2
D gene: .
V gene: TRBV13

CDR3 DNA: TGTGCCAGTAGTACGCAGAACGGCAATCAGCCCCAGCATTTT
CDR3 protein: CASSTQNGNQPQHF
J gene: TRBJ1-5
D gene: .
V gene: TRBV19

CDR3 DNA: TGTGCCTGGATGTTCGTGAGGTTGGGTCAAGAGACCCAGTACTTC
CDR3 protein: CAWMFVRLGQETQYF
J gene: TRBJ2-5
D gene: .
V gene: TRBV30

CDR3 DNA: TGTGCCAGCAGCCCTCCGGGACAGGGAAGTAATGAGCAGTTCTTC
CDR3 protein: CASSPPGQGSNEQFF
J gene: TRBJ2-1
D gene: TRBD1
V gene: TRBV5-4

CDR3 DNA: TGTGCCAGCAGCGATCAGGGGGCGCGTACCGGGGAGCTGTTTTTT
CDR3 protein: CASSDQGARTGELFF
J gene: TRBJ2-2
D gene: TRBD1
V gene: TRBV2

CDR3 DNA: TGTGCCAGCAGCTTAGTGCTCACACCGGAAGCTTTCTTT
CDR3 protein: CASSLVLTPEAFF
J gene: TRBJ1-1
D gene: .
V gene: TRBV7-2

CDR3 DNA: TGTGCCAGCAGCCCCACAGGGGGCACTGAAGCTTTCTTT
CDR3 protein: CASSPTGGTEAFF
J gene: TRBJ1-1
D gene: TRBD1
V gene: TRBV13

CDR3 DNA: TGTGCCAGCAGCTACAGGCATGTAAGCTATGGCTACACCTTC
CDR3 protein: CASSYRHVSYGYTF
J gene: TRBJ1-2
D gene: .
V gene: TRBV5-6

CDR3 DNA: TGTGCCAGCAGCAGGGACAGGGGGCAGGTGAGAGGCACTGAAGCTTTCTTT
CDR3 protein: CASSRDRGQVRGTEAFF
J gene: TRBJ1-1
D gene: TRBD1
V gene: TRBV4-2

CDR3 DNA: TGTGCCATCAGTGAGTCGAAGGGGGTAGGGGAAAAACTGTTTTTT
CDR3 protein: CAISESKGVGEKLFF
J gene: TRBJ1-4
D gene: .
V gene: TRBV10-3

CDR3 DNA: TGTGCCAGTAGTATTCTAGTGGACAGACTCCGCGGCGGCTACACCTTC
CDR3 protein: CASSILVDRLRGGYTF
J gene: TRBJ1-2
D gene: .
V gene: TRBV19

CDR3 DNA: TGTGCCAGCAGCCACGACAGGGAATGGAACACTGAAGCTTTCTTT
CDR3 protein: CASSHDREWNTEAFF
J gene: TRBJ1-1
D gene: TRBD1
V gene: TRBV7-9

CDR3 DNA: TGTGCCTGGAGCAGGGGAGAAGACTATGGCTACACCTTC
CDR3 protein: CAWSRGEDYGYTF
J gene: TRBJ1-2
D gene: .
V gene: TRBV30

CDR3 DNA: TGTGCCACTCTGGACACTGGGGATGGCTACACCTTC
CDR3 protein: CATLDTGDGYTF
J gene: TRBJ1-2
D gene: .
V gene: TRBV6-1

CDR3 DNA: TGCGCCAGCAGCCCCCGGGACTATAACTACCTAGGCTCTGGGGCCAACGTCCTGACTTTC
CDR3 protein: CASSPRDYNYLGSGANVLTF
J gene: TRBJ2-6
D gene: TRBD2
V gene: TRBV4-1

CDR3 DNA: TGTGCCAGCAGCTCCTCTATCAGCAATCAGCCCCAGCATTTT
CDR3 protein: CASSSSISNQPQHF
J gene: TRBJ1-5
D gene: .
V gene: TRBV7-9

CDR3 DNA: TGTGCTAGTGCCTCCTTCTCCCAGTTAAACACCGGGGAGCTGTTTTTT
CDR3 protein: CASASFSQLNTGELFF
J gene: TRBJ2-2
D gene: .
V gene: TRBV12-5

CDR3 DNA: TGCGCCAGCAGCTTGCCCCAGAGCACAGATACGCAGTATTTT
CDR3 protein: CASSLPQSTDTQYF
J gene: TRBJ2-3
D gene: .
V gene: TRBV5-1

CDR3 DNA: TGTGCCAGCAGCTTTAGGCGGGAATCAAACTATGGCTACACCTTC
CDR3 protein: CASSFRRESNYGYTF
J gene: TRBJ1-2
D gene: .
V gene: TRBV5-6

CDR3 DNA: TGTGCCTGGAGTACCTCCGGGACTAGCGGGCTTTATCCGCAGTTCTTC
CDR3 protein: CAWSTSGTSGLYPQFF
J gene: TRBJ2-1
D gene: TRBD2
V gene: TRBV30

CDR3 DNA: TGTGCTGGTTCTGGGGGGGCCCATGAAGCTTTCTTT
CDR3 protein: CAGSGGAHEAFF
J gene: TRBJ1-1
D gene: .
V gene: TRBV30

CDR3 DNA: TGTGCCTGGAGGGACTACTATGGCTACACCTTC
CDR3 protein: CAWRDYYGYTF
J gene: TRBJ1-2
D gene: .
V gene: TRBV30

CDR3 DNA: TGTGCCAGCAGCGTAGCGGGGGGATCCGACAATGAGCAGTTCTTC
CDR3 protein: CASSVAGGSDNEQFF
J gene: TRBJ2-1
D gene: TRBD2
V gene: TRBV9

CDR3 DNA: TGTGCCAGTAGTATAGCGACAGGGGGTAATCAGCCCCAGCATTTT
CDR3 protein: CASSIATGGNQPQHF
J gene: TRBJ1-5
D gene: TRBD1
V gene: TRBV19

CDR3 DNA: TGCGCCAGCAGCTTGGCTAGCGGGAGGCCAAACAATGAGCAGTTCTTC
CDR3 protein: CASSLASGRPNNEQFF
J gene: TRBJ2-1
D gene: TRBD2
V gene: TRBV5-1

CDR3 DNA: TGTGCCAGCAGTCCGGGACAGGGGGGATTTTATGAGCAGTTCTTC
CDR3 protein: CASSPGQGGFYEQFF
J gene: TRBJ2-1
D gene: TRBD1
V gene: TRBV2

CDR3 DNA: TGTGCCAGCAGCCTGACGGGAAGTGGGGCCCAGCATTTT
CDR3 protein: CASSLTGSGAQHF
J gene: TRBJ1-5
D gene: .
V gene: TRBV14

CDR3 DNA: TGTGCCAGCAGTGGAACAGGGATCGGGGAGCAGTACTTC
CDR3 protein: CASSGTGIGEQYF
J gene: TRBJ2-7
D gene: .
V gene: TRBV6-5

CDR3 DNA: TGTGCCAGCAGCGACCCCAAGCGCAGCACAGATACGCAGTATTTT
CDR3 protein: CASSDPKRSTDTQYF
J gene: TRBJ2-3
D gene: .
V gene: TRBV5-4

CDR3 DNA: TGTGCCTGGGATAAGGACACTACCAGCAATCAGCCCCAGCATTTT
CDR3 protein: CAWDKDTTSNQPQHF
J gene: TRBJ1-5
D gene: .
V gene: TRBV30

CDR3 DNA: TGTGCCAGTAACCAGAGGACAGGTTTCCAAGAGCAGTTCTTC
CDR3 protein: CASNQRTGFQEQFF
J gene: TRBJ2-1
D gene: TRBD1
V gene: TRBV2

CDR3 DNA: TGTGCCAGCAGTGAAATTAGCGCGAACCTAGCCTACGAGCAGTACTTC
CDR3 protein: CASSEISANLAYEQYF
J gene: TRBJ2-7
D gene: .
V gene: TRBV6-1